The 6 T cell receptor beta chains given below trace back to one sample, sequenced in a study of molecular identifiers for immune sequencing clone quantification. MiXCR was run by TCRdb on the PCR reads, yielding one entry per CDR3 protein. There are about 640,000 distinct CDR3 sequences in the sample; 15% to 20% occur only once, and roughly 0.85% lies in the top ten. The specimen sequenced was naive CD8+ T cells from blood, with Jurkat cell RNA spiked in. Specified subset: FACS-sorted CD8+CD4-CCR7+CD45RA+ naive T cells. The origin of the receptors is a human donor in good health. Some libraries in this study had Jurkat cell RNA spiked in.

The rearrangement links TRBV19 to TRBJ1-5, with D tentatively TRBD1 (6 bases). Germline V gene lookup returns CDR1 LNHDA and CDR2 SQIVND (reference sequence). V gave up 10 bases and J gave up 2 bases, with 18 bases separating them. There are 15 residues in the CDR3. CDR3 region: CATRLGTRGNQPQHF. DNA of the CDR3: TGTGCCACCAGGTTGGGGACACGCGGCAATCAGCCCCAGCATTTT. The entire variable domain, with the rest obtained from reference TRBV19 and TRBJ1-5, is as follows: DGGITQSPKYLFRKEGQNVTLSCEQNLNHDAMYWYRQDPGQGLRLIYYSQIVNDFQKGDIAEGYSVSREKKESFPLTVTSAQKNPTAFYLCATRLGTRGNQPQHFGDGTRLSIL.

The rearrangement links TRBV18 to TRBJ1-1; D gene uncertain. V gave up 1 base and J gave up 0 bases, with 9 bases separating them. Germline CDR1 is KGHSH and CDR2 is LQKENI. CDR3 length equals 15 residues. CDR3 region: CASSPLDSMNTEAFF. The CDR3 DNA is TGTGCCAGCTCACCACTGGATTCCATGAACACTGAAGCTTTCTTT. Using reference TRBV18 and TRBJ1-1 for the parts outside the CDR3, the full variable domain is NAGVMQNPRHLVRRRGQEARLRCSPMKGHSHVYWYRQLPEEGLKFMVYLQKENIIDESGMPKERFSAEFPKEGPSILRIQQVVRGDSAAYFCASSPLDSMNTEAFFGQGTRLTVV.

This clonotype came up once. Lacking the conserved final phenylalanine or tryptophan, this CDR3 likely reflects a read error. The rearrangement uses TRBV28 and TRBJ2-5; the match to TRBD2 covers 11 bases. CDR1 and CDR2 from the germline V gene are MDHEN and SYDVKM. The length of the CDR3 is 16 residues. Here the CDR3 DNA reads TGTGCCGGCAGTCTACGACTAGCGGGATTCCAAGAGACCCAGTACCTC. Protein product: CAGSLRLAGFQETQYL.

The CDR3 nucleotides are TGTGCCAGCAACCGACAGGGGGGCCAAGAGACCCAGTACTTC. Protein: CASNRQGGQETQYF. The rearrangement uses TRBV12-3 or TRBV12-4 and TRBJ2-5; 9 positions match TRBD1. V dropped 7 bases and J dropped 1; count of bases not matched to a gene: 4. This CDR3 comprises 14 residues.

In regard to this clonotype: This could be a read error, since a much larger clone is one nucleotide away. This rearrangement joins TRBV7-9 to TRBJ2-3; TRBD2 matches at 13 bases. With 3 bases clipped from V and 5 bases from J, the junction kept 8 bases outside the gene matches. The germline V gene encodes CDR1 SEHNR and CDR2 FQNEAQ (reference sequence). CDR3 size: 17 residues. The CDR3 bases are TGTGCCAGCAGCTTCCCGAGACTAGCGGGGGGCATAGATACGCAGTATTTT. It is translated as CASSFPRLAGGIDTQYF.

As for this clonotype: A single base separates this from a much larger clone, so it may be a read error. This CDR3 reads CASSIVQGHEQYF. DNA for the CDR3: TGTGCCAGTAGTATAGTACAGGGCCACGAGCAGTACTTC. This sequence joins TRBV19 and TRBJ2-7; weak D call: TRBD1 (6 bases). Deletions cut 1 base from V and 5 bases from J, with 9 bases between. This CDR3 contains 13 residues. The V gene's germline CDR1 is LNHDA and CDR2 SQIVND (reference sequence).